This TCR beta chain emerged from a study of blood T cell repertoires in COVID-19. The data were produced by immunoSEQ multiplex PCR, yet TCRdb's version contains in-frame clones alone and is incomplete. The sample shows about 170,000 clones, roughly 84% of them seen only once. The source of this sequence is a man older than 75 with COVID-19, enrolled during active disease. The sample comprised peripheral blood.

CDR3 sequence reads: CASSLGQGLGYTF. DNA of the CDR3: TGTGCCAGCAGCTTAGGACAGGGTTTGGGCTACACCTTC. The rearrangement uses TRBV7-3 and TRBJ1-2; 8 bases align to TRBD1. With V trimmed by 2 bases and J by 8 bases, 4 bases remained unmatched. The CDR3 totals 13 residues. Germline CDR1 reads SGHTA; CDR2 reads FQGTGA.